These T cell receptor beta chains were read from a single sample in a study of response to subunit inactivated influenza vaccine. TCRdb processed the RT-PCR reads anew with MiXCR; each CDR3 protein has one entry. Among about 610,000 distinct CDR3 sequences listed, around 15% were seen once. This sample comprised PBMCs from blood, obtained 11 to 12 days after vaccination. The receptor set was obtained from a man aged 45 to 65 who received an inactivated influenza vaccine. Each CDR3 is given with its conserved first and last residue. A D gene is named only where the DNA matches it firmly. Clone size is given for some rows only: seen once, a few or many times, or a class if the clone is expanded.

abundance,d_gene,j_gene,v_gene,CDR3aa,CDR3nt
-,TRBD1,TRBJ2-7,TRBV6-7,CASSYSTGQGHDEQYF,TGTGCCAGCAGTTACTCGACTGGACAGGGACATGACGAGCAGTACTTC
few,TRBD2,TRBJ2-3,TRBV2,CASRELAGGADTQYF,TGTGCCAGCAGAGAACTAGCGGGGGGGGCTGATACGCAGTATTTT
few,-,TRBJ2-1,TRBV3-1,CASSQAPNRDPMKQFF,TGTGCCAGCAGCCAAGCCCCTAACCGGGATCCAATGAAGCAGTTCTTC
few,TRBD1,TRBJ2-3,TRBV12-3/TRBV12-4,CASSLEQGADTQYF,TGTGCCAGCAGTTTGGAACAGGGGGCAGATACGCAGTATTTT
-,TRBD1,TRBJ1-6,TRBV20-1,CSAASYRGSPLHF,TGCAGTGCTGCATCTTACAGGGGATCACCCCTCCACTTT
few,TRBD1,TRBJ1-5,TRBV11-1,CASSLGQGRYYSNQPQHF,TGTGCCAGCAGCTTGGGACAGGGGCGTTATTATAGCAATCAGCCCCAGCATTTT
many,TRBD2,TRBJ2-7,TRBV27,CASSLSPASGTYEQYF,TGTGCCAGCAGTTTATCCCCAGCTAGCGGAACCTACGAGCAGTACTTC
many,-,TRBJ1-1,TRBV12-3/TRBV12-4,CASRLQGNVGTEAFF,TGTGCCAGCAGATTACAGGGCAATGTCGGCACTGAAGCTTTCTTT
few,-,TRBJ2-7,TRBV29-1,CSVEMQDTYEQYF,TGCAGCGTTGAGATGCAGGACACCTACGAGCAGTACTTC
many,TRBD1,TRBJ1-2,TRBV20-1,CSAPFRGQERNGYTF,TGCAGTGCCCCTTTCCGGGGACAGGAGAGGAATGGCTACACCTTC
many,-,TRBJ2-3,TRBV7-2,CASSSWTSSTDTQYF,TGTGCCAGCAGCTCCTGGACGTCTAGCACAGATACGCAGTATTTT
-,-,TRBJ1-2,TRBV6-5,CASSYSLRVENYGYTF,TGTGCCAGCAGTTACTCGTTAAGGGTGGAGAACTATGGCTACACCTTC
few,-,TRBJ2-1,TRBV5-4,CASSLDKGLNEQFF,TGTGCCAGCAGCTTGGATAAGGGTCTCAATGAGCAGTTCTTC
few,TRBD2,TRBJ2-1,TRBV3-1,CASGGRGGGYNEQFF,TGTGCCAGCGGAGGACGGGGGGGTGGCTACAATGAGCAGTTCTTC
few,-,TRBJ2-4,TRBV5-6,CASSSRTALAKNIQYF,TGTGCCAGCAGCTCGAGGACAGCCCTAGCCAAAAACATTCAGTACTTC
-,-,TRBJ2-1,TRBV27,CASSFPRGEQFF,TGTGCCAGCAGTTTCCCGAGGGGTGAGCAGTTCTTC
few,-,TRBJ2-3,TRBV6-1,CASSHGLTTDTQYF,TGTGCCAGCAGCCACGGACTAACCACAGATACGCAGTATTTT
once,-,TRBJ1-1,TRBV7-9,CASSFPGRDTEAFF,TGTGCCAGCAGCTTCCCGGGGCGGGACACTGAAGCTTTCTTT
few,-,TRBJ2-5,TRBV7-9,CASSSTGRFQETQYF,TGTGCCAGCAGCTCCACGGGACGCTTCCAAGAGACCCAGTACTTC
-,-,TRBJ1-1,TRBV6-1,CASSDHRRGTEAFF,TGTGCCAGCAGTGACCATCGCAGGGGTACTGAAGCTTTCTTT
-,-,TRBJ1-1,TRBV12-3/TRBV12-4,CASSSYLLYREAFF,TGTGCCAGCAGTTCCTATCTTCTATATCGTGAAGCTTTCTTT
-,TRBD2,TRBJ2-7,TRBV6-5,CASSYSASGNYEQYF,TGTGCCAGCAGTTACTCTGCTAGCGGAAACTACGAGCAGTACTTC
few,-,TRBJ1-2,TRBV19,CASSRPGNYGYTF,TGTGCCAGTAGCCGGCCGGGCAACTATGGCTACACCTTC
many,TRBD1,TRBJ1-5,TRBV28,CASSLAGGGDQPQHF,TGTGCCAGCAGTTTAGCAGGGGGCGGTGATCAGCCCCAGCATTTT
many,TRBD1,TRBJ2-1,TRBV28,CASSPGTGNYNEQFF,TGTGCCAGCAGCCCCGGGACAGGGAACTACAATGAGCAGTTCTTC
few,-,TRBJ2-7,TRBV7-2,CASSPTYTGNEQYF,TGTGCCAGCAGCCCTACTTATACAGGGAACGAGCAGTACTTC
-,TRBD2,TRBJ2-1,TRBV5-1,CASSGGGSGPANEQFF,TGCGCCAGCAGCGGGGGGGGTAGCGGTCCGGCCAATGAGCAGTTCTTC
-,TRBD2,TRBJ2-1,TRBV11-1,CASSFRSGRANEQFF,TGTGCCAGCAGCTTTCGTAGCGGGCGAGCCAATGAGCAGTTCTTC